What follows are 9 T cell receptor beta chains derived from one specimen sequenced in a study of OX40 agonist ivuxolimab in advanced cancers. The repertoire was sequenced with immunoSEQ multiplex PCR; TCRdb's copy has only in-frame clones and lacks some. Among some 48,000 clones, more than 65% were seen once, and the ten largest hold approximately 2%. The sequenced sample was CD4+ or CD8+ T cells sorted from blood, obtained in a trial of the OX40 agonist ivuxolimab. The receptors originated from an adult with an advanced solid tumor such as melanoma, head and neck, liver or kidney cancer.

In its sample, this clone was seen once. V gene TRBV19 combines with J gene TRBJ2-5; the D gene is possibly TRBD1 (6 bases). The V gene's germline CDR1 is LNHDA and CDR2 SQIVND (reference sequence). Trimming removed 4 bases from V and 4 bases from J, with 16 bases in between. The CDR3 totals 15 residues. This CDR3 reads CASSTHDRPRETQYF. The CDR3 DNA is TGTGCCAGTAGTACTCACGACAGGCCGAGAGAGACCCAGTACTTC.

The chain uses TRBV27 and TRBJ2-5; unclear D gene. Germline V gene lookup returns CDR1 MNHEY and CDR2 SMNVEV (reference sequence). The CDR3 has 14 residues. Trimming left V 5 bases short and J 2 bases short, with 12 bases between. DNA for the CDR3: TGTGCCAGCAGTCTAACTTCGCTGCAAGAGACCCAGTACTTC. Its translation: CASSLTSLQETQYF.

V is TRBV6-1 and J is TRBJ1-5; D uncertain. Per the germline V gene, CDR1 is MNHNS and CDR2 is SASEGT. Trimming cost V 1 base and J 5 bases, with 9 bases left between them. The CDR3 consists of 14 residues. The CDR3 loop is CASSEDPGYQPQHF. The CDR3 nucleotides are TGTGCCAGCAGTGAAGACCCTGGATATCAGCCCCAGCATTTT.

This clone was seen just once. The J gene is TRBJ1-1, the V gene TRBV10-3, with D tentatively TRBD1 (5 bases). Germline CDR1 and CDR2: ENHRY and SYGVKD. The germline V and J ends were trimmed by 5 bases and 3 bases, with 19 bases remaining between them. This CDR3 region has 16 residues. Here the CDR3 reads CAISQIPGGRDTEAFF. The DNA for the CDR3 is TGTGCCATCAGTCAAATCCCCGGGGGGAGGGACACTGAAGCTTTCTTT.

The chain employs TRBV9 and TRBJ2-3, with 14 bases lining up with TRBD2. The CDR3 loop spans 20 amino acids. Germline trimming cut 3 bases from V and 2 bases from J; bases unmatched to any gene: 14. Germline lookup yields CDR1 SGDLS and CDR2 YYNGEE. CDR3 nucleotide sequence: TGTGCCAGCAGCGAACGGGGACTAGCGGGGGCACGAATCAACACAGATACGCAGTATTTT. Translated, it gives CASSERGLAGARINTDTQYF.

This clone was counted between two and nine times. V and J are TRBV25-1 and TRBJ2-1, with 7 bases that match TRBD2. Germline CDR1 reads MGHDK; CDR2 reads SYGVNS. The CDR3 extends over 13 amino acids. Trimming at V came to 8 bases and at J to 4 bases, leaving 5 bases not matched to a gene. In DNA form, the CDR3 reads TGTGCCAGCTCCAAGGGAGGGTACAATGAGCAGTTCTTC. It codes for CASSKGGYNEQFF.

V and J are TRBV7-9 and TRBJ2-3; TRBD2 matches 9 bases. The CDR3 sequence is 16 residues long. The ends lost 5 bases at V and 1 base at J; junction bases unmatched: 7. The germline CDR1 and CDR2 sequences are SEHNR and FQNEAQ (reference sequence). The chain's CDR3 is CASSHDVAGGTDTQYF. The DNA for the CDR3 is TGTGCCAGCAGCCACGACGTAGCGGGGGGCACAGATACGCAGTATTTT.

The CDR3 nucleotides read TGTGCCAGCAGTTTTCTCGGGGCTGAAGCTTTCTTT. Its translation is CASSFLGAEAFF. The chain carries TRBV6-6 and TRBJ1-1, with unresolved D. The V and J ends lost 4 bases and 6 bases respectively, with 9 bases between them. The CDR3 has 12 amino acids. Germline V lookup: CDR1 MNHNY, CDR2 SVGAGI (reference sequence).

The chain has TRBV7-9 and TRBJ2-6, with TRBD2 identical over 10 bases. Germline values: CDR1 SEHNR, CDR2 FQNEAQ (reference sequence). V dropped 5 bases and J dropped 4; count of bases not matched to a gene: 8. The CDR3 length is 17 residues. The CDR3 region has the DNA TGTGCCAGCAGCCGAGCGGGAGGGCCGGGAGGGGCCAACGTCCTGACTTTC. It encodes CASSRAGGPGGANVLTF.